This entry lists 21 T cell receptor beta chains sequenced from one sample in a study of naive and memory T cell subsets. The beta constant-region primer was an equimolar mix of two oligonucleotides covering TRBC1 and TRBC2. TCRdb fed the UMI-ligation and nested PCR reads into MiXCR, producing one record per CDR3 protein. This sample yields around 27,000 distinct CDR3 sequences, of which about 10% are seen a single time; approximately 15% belongs to the top ten. Material for sequencing was effector memory CD4+ T cells from blood. As for subset: effector memory, CD45RA- CD27-. The receptor set was obtained from a human donor in good health.

In this sample, this clonotype turned up many times. The chain employs TRBV20-1 and TRBJ1-2; tentative D call: TRBD1 (5 bases). Germline CDR1 and CDR2: DFQATT and SNEGSKA (reference sequence). The V and J ends lost 0 bases and 3 bases respectively, with 11 bases between them. The CDR3 sequence is 14 residues long. DNA for the CDR3: TGCAGTGCTAGAGATATCCAGGGATACTATGGCTACACCTTC. It encodes CSARDIQGYYGYTF.

This chain connects TRBV6-2 or TRBV6-3 to TRBJ2-7, with a possible D match to TRBD1 (5 bases). The CDR3 has 13 residues. Trimming took 7 bases from V and 3 from J, leaving 13 bases between them. Germline lookup yields CDR1 MNHEY and CDR2 SVGEGT. The CDR3 bases are TGTGCCAGCACAGGGTTTAGGAGCTACGAGCAGTACTTC. Translating it yields CASTGFRSYEQYF.

This clonotype was seen more than once but under ten times. The chain joins TRBV2 to TRBJ2-5; D is perhaps TRBD1 or TRBD2 (6 bases each). The V end lost 8 bases, the J end lost 5 bases, and 18 bases lay between the germline ends. The CDR3 has 14 amino acids. CDR1 and CDR2 (germline): SNHLY, FYNNEI. This CDR3 reads CASQGSPGGETQYF. CDR3 in DNA: TGTGCCAGCCAGGGGTCCCCCGGAGGGGAGACCCAGTACTTC.

This clonotype was found many times. V and J are TRBV11-2 and TRBJ2-1, with 7 nucleotides matching TRBD1. The CDR3 covers 15 residues. V gave up 1 base and J gave up 4 bases; unmatched junction bases: 4. Per the germline V gene, CDR1 is SGHAT and CDR2 is FQNNGV. The CDR3 nucleotides are TGTGCCAGCAGCTTAGGCCGGACAGGTTACAATGAGCAGTTCTTC. Its protein is CASSLGRTGYNEQFF.

The chain has TRBV7-9 and TRBJ2-7; D gene unclear. Germline loops: CDR1 SEHNR, CDR2 FQNEAQ (reference sequence). This CDR3 region has 12 residues. The ends were cut back, 5 bases at V and 7 bases at J, with 12 bases in the middle. The CDR3 bases are TGTGCCAGCAGCCCGACGAATAGGGAGCAGTACTTC. It translates to CASSPTNREQYF. Full variable domain (rest looked up from reference TRBV7-9 and TRBJ2-7): DTGVSQNPRHKITKRGQNVTFRCDPISEHNRLYWYRQTLGQGPEFLTYFQNEAQLEKSRLLSDRFSAERPKGSFSTLEIQRTEQGDSAMYLCASSPTNREQYFGPGTRLTVT.

Ten or more counts support this clonotype. V is TRBV7-2 and J is TRBJ2-1; possible D gene TRBD2, 7 bases. Per germline, CDR1 SGHTA and CDR2 FQGNSA. The V end lost 6 bases, the J end lost 0 bases, and 12 bases lay between the germline ends. This CDR3 is built from 15 residues. The CDR3 region is CASSRGAASYNEQFF. CDR3 DNA: TGTGCCAGCAGTCGGGGGGCCGCCTCCTACAATGAGCAGTTCTTC.

This clonotype was seen at least ten times. V gene TRBV6-2 or TRBV6-3 combines with J gene TRBJ2-2, with D uncertain. CDR1 is MNHEY and CDR2 is SVGEGT in the germline V gene. V lost 6 bases to trimming and J lost 9 bases, with 11 bases between them. The CDR3 is 12 residues long. Here the CDR3 reads CASSGYGRELFF. CDR3 bases: TGTGCCAGCAGCGGGTATGGTCGGGAGCTGTTTTTT.

This clonotype was seen repeatedly, ten times or more. This sequence joins TRBV2 and TRBJ2-7, with 9 bases matching TRBD1. CDR3 length: 15 residues. Germline lookup yields CDR1 SNHLY and CDR2 FYNNEI. V shed 5 bases and J 2 bases; nucleotides not matched to a gene: 7. Written as DNA, the CDR3 is TGTGCCAGCAGTCTCCGGGACAGGGTCGCCTACGAGCAGTACTTC. Translated, it gives CASSLRDRVAYEQYF.

V is TRBV25-1 and J is TRBJ2-2, with D possibly being TRBD1 (5 bases). The CDR3 has 15 amino acids. V lost 2 bases, J lost 2 bases, and 9 bases lay in between. Germline assignment: CDR1 MGHDK and CDR2 SYGVNS. The CDR3 DNA sequence: TGTGCCAGCAGTGAAGCTGACAGAAACACCGGGGAGCTGTTTTTT. Residues: CASSEADRNTGELFF.

This clonotype was picked up a small number of times. The chain links TRBV7-2 to TRBJ2-3; possibly TRBD1 for D (6 bases). The V end lost 4 bases, the J end lost 5 bases, and 19 bases lay between the germline ends. CDR1 and CDR2 from the germline V gene are SGHTA and FQGNSA. This CDR3 has 16 amino acids. The CDR3 nucleotides are TGTGCCAGCAGCTCGCGTGGAGTCGTAGGGGGAGATACGCAGTATTTT. Encoded protein: CASSSRGVVGGDTQYF.

This clonotype has ten or more counts. V usage is TRBV10-2 and J usage is TRBJ2-1, with 10 bases lining up with TRBD2. This CDR3 region has 16 residues. Germline CDR1 reads WSHSY; CDR2 reads SAAADI. V lost 6 bases, J lost 3 bases, and 8 bases stayed unmatched. The chain's CDR3 is CASSQPGLAFYNEQFF. Written as DNA, the CDR3 is TGCGCCAGCAGCCAACCGGGACTAGCGTTCTACAATGAGCAGTTCTTC.

CDR3 amino acids: CASRSGRGSYNEQFF. DNA for the CDR3: TGTGCCAGCAGGAGCGGGAGAGGGTCCTACAATGAGCAGTTCTTC. J is TRBJ2-1 and V is TRBV2; 8 nucleotides agree with TRBD2. Germline V gives CDR1 SNHLY, CDR2 FYNNEI. The CDR3 length is 15 residues. V trimming: 6 bases; J trimming: 1 base; junction bases outside the gene matches: 5.

The sample holds a few counts of this clonotype. The V gene is TRBV6-1, the J gene TRBJ2-4, with a possible D match to TRBD2 (6 bases). Trimming removed 11 bases from V and 2 bases from J, with 19 bases in between. The CDR3 runs to 15 residues. Per germline, CDR1 MNHNS and CDR2 SASEGT. The DNA of the CDR3 is TGTGCCGCCAGCACGAAGGGAGGCTCCAAAAACATTCAGTACTTC. This sequence encodes CAASTKGGSKNIQYF.

This chain joins TRBV6-2 or TRBV6-3 and TRBJ1-1; D is unresolved. Trimming took off 2 bases at V and 4 bases at J, with 17 bases between the two ends. Germline assignment: CDR1 MNHEY and CDR2 SVGEGT. The CDR3 runs to 16 residues. The chain's CDR3 is CASSYAHRQLGTEAFF. The CDR3 coding sequence is TGTGCCAGCAGTTACGCGCACCGACAATTAGGCACTGAAGCTTTCTTT.

CDR3 in amino acids: CASSLARVVTDTQYF. The CDR3 DNA sequence: TGCGCCAGCAGCTTGGCCAGGGTTGTGACAGATACGCAGTATTTT. This chain joins TRBV5-1 and TRBJ2-3, with D possibly being TRBD1 (5 bases). V dropped 0 bases and J dropped 3 bases, with 11 bases sitting between them. The CDR3 contains 15 residues. The germline V gene encodes CDR1 SGHRS and CDR2 YFSETQ.

This clonotype was seen ten or more times. J is TRBJ2-7 and V is TRBV29-1, with D hard to call. Germline V gene data show CDR1 as SQVTM and CDR2 as ANQGSEA. V lost 4 bases and J lost 5, with 12 bases in between. This CDR3 contains 12 residues. The CDR3 protein is CSVVTDGDEQYF. CDR3 DNA sequence: TGCAGCGTTGTAACGGATGGTGACGAGCAGTACTTC.

CDR3 residues: CASSLQRGSGETQYF. The CDR3 nucleotides read TGTGCCAGCAGCCTCCAGCGGGGTAGTGGGGAGACCCAGTACTTC. This rearrangement joins TRBV3-1 to TRBJ2-5; TRBD2 matches at 7 bases. The CDR3 has 15 amino acids. Unmatched junction bases numbered 10, after V lost 4 bases and J lost 5 bases. Germline V gene data show CDR1 as LGHDT and CDR2 as YNNKEL (reference sequence).

The chain has TRBV5-1 and TRBJ2-1; D is perhaps TRBD1 (6 bases). V lost 2 bases and J lost 8, with 8 bases in between. In germline, CDR1 is SGHRS, CDR2 YFSETQ. This CDR3 contains 12 residues. This CDR3 is CASSFRGDEQFF. CDR3 DNA: TGCGCCAGCAGCTTCAGGGGTGATGAGCAGTTCTTC. Full variable domain (missing parts from reference TRBV5-1 and TRBJ2-1): KAGVTQTPRYLIKTRGQQVTLSCSPISGHRSVSWYQQTPGQGLQFLFEYFSETQRNKGNFPGRFSGRQFSNSRSEMNVSTLELGDSALYLCASSFRGDEQFFGPGTRLTVL.

This clonotype appeared many times. The gene calls are TRBV25-1 and TRBJ1-4; D is perhaps TRBD1 (5 bases). Germline CDR1 reads MGHDK; CDR2 reads SYGVNS. V lost 5 bases and J 7 bases, leaving 20 bases between the germline ends. This CDR3 region has 16 residues. CDR3 sequence: CASSPTGGVPREKLFF. CDR3 sequence (DNA): TGTGCCAGCAGTCCTACGGGGGGGGTACCCCGTGAAAAACTGTTTTTT.

This clonotype was counted many times. The V gene is TRBV25-1, the J gene TRBJ2-3, with unresolved D. Germline CDR1 MGHDK, CDR2 SYGVNS. Trimming pared 2 bases from V and 5 bases from J, leaving 2 bases between. The CDR3 extends over 11 amino acids. The CDR3 nucleotides read TGTGCCAGCAGTGAAGGAGATACGCAGTATTTT. This gives the protein CASSEGDTQYF.

The chain combines TRBV12-3 or TRBV12-4 with TRBJ1-5, with a weak D call TRBD1 (6 bases). The CDR3 contains 14 residues. V lost 4 bases, J lost 5 bases, and 12 bases lay in between. CDR3: CASSSQHRDQPQHF. In DNA, the CDR3 is TGTGCCAGCAGTTCGCAGCACAGGGATCAGCCCCAGCATTTT.